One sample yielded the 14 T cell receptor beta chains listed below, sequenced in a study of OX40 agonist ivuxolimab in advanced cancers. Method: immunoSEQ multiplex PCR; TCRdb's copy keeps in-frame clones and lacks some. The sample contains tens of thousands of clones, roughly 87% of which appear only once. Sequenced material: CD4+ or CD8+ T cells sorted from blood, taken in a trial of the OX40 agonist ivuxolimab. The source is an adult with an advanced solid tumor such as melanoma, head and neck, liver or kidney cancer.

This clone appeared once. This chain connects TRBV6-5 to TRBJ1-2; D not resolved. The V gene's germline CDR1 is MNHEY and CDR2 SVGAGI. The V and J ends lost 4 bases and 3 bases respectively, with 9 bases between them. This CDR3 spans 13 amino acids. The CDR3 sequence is CASSSPGDYGYTF. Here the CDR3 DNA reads TGTGCCAGCAGTTCCCCGGGCGACTATGGCTACACCTTC.

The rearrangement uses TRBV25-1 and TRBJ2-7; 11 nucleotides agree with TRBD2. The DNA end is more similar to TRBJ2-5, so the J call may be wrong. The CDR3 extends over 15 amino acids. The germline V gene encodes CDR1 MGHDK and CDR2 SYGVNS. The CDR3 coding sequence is TGTGCCAGCAGTACACTAGCGGGGGTTCAAGAGACCCAGTACTTC. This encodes CASSTLAGVQETQYF.

CDR3 protein: CASSQGTLNYGYTF. Here the CDR3 DNA reads TGTGCCAGCAGCCAAGGCACTCTCAACTATGGCTACACCTTC. V and J are TRBV4-2 and TRBJ1-2; D not resolved. CDR3 length: 14 amino acids. With 1 base removed from V and 2 bases from J, the gap between germline ends came to 8 bases. Germline V gene data show CDR1 as LGHNA and CDR2 as YNFKEQ.

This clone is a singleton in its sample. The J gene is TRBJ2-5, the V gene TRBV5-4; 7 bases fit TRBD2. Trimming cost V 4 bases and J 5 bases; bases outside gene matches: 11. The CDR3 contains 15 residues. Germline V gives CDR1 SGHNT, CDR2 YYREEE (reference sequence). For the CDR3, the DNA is TGTGCCAGCAGCCCGATGGGGGGGAGGAGGGAGACCCAGTACTTC. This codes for CASSPMGGRRETQYF.

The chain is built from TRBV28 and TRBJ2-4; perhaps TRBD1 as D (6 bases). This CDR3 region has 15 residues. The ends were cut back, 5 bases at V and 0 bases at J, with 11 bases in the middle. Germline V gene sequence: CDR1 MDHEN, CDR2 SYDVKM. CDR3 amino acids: CASSLPTGAKNIQYF. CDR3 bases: TGTGCCAGCAGTCTACCGACAGGAGCCAAAAACATTCAGTACTTC.

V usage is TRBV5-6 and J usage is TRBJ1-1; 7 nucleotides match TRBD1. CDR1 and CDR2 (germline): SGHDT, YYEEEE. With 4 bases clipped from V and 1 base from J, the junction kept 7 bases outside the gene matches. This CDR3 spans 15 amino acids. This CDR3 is CASSHRDSGNTEAFF. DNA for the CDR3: TGTGCCAGCAGCCATAGGGACAGCGGGAACACTGAAGCTTTCTTT.

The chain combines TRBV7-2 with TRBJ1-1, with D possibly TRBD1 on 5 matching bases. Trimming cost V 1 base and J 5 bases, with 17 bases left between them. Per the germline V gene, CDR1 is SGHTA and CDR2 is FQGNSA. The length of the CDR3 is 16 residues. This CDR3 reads CASSLVEMIRETEAFF. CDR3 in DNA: TGTGCCAGCAGCTTAGTGGAAATGATCAGGGAGACTGAAGCTTTCTTT.

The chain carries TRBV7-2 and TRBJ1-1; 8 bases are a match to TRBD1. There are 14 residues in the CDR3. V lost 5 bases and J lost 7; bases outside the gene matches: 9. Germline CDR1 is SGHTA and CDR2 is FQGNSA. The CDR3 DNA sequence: TGTGCCAGCAGCCCCAACAGGGGGACTAGTGAAGCTTTCTTT. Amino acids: CASSPNRGTSEAFF.

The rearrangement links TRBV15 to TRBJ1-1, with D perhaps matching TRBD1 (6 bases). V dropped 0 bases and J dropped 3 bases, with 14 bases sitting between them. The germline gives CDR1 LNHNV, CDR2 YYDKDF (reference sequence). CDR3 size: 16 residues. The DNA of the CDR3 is TGTGCCACCAGCAGAGATTTGCTCGCAGGGGACACTGAAGCTTTCTTT. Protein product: CATSRDLLAGDTEAFF.

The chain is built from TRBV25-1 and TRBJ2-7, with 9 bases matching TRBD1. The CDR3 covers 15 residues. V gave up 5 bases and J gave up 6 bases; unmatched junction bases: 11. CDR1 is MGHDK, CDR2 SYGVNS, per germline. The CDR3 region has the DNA TGTGCCAGCAGTAATAAAGGGACAGGGCGCATCGAGCAGTACTTC. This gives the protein CASSNKGTGRIEQYF.

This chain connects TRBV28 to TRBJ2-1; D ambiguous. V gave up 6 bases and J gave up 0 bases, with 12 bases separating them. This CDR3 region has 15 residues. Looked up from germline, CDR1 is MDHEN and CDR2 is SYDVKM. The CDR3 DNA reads TGTGCCAGCAGCCCCGCTACAAGCTCCTACAATGAGCAGTTCTTC. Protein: CASSPATSSYNEQFF.

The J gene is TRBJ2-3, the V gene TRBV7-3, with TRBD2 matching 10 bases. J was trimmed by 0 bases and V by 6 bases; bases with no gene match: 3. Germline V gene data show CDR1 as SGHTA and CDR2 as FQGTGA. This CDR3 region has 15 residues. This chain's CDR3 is CASRTSGLSTDTQYF. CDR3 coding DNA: TGTGCCAGCAGGACTAGCGGGCTAAGCACAGATACGCAGTATTTT. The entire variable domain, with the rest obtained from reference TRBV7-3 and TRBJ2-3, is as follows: GAGVSQTPSNKVTEKGKYVELRCDPISGHTALYWYRQSLGQGPEFLIYFQGTGAADDSGLPNDRFFAVRPEGSVSTLKIQRTERGDSAVYLCASRTSGLSTDTQYFGPGTRLTVL.

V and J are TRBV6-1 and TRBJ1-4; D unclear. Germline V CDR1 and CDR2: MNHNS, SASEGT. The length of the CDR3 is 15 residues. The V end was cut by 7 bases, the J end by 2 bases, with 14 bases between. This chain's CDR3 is CASTKARSTNEKLFF. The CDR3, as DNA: TGTGCCAGCACAAAGGCGAGGTCGACTAATGAAAAACTGTTTTTT.

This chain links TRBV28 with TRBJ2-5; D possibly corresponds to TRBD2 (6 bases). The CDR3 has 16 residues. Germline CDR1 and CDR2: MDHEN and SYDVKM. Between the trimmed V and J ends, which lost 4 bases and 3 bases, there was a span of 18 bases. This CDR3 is CASSYVLAWREETQYF. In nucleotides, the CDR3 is TGTGCCAGCAGTTATGTCCTGGCCTGGAGGGAAGAGACCCAGTACTTC.